This T cell receptor (beta chain) was retrieved from a study of identical twins. Overall study findings and caveats: Twin sharing of out-of-frame TCR alpha was underestimated by models in monozygotic pairs. Out-of-frame beta chain sequences displayed weaker excess sharing between twins. Invariant populations such as MAIT and iNKT cells could partly muddle zero-insertion analyses.

The CDR3 sequence is 15 residues long. V was cut by 1 base and J by 8 bases, with 12 bases left in between. Germline V gene data show CDR1 as SGHVS and CDR2 as FQNEAQ. After template switching added a universal primer site, the resulting cDNA carried unique molecular identifiers. Via MiXCR, TCRdb re-called the 5' RACE reads, giving one row per CDR3 protein. The sample has more than 1.5 million distinct CDR3 sequences, 25% to 35% seen once; the top ten hold about 0.25%. Only one count was recorded for this clonotype. What it recognizes is unknown. The source of this sequence is a newborn girl in good health. The sample comprised cord blood. The V call is TRBV7-8, the J call TRBJ1-6, with D unclear. The CDR3 region is CASSLGRRMDSPLHF. The CDR3 region has the DNA TGTGCCAGCAGCTTAGGCCGGAGGATGGATTCACCCCTCCACTTT.